This TCR beta chain was sequenced for a study of blood T cell repertoires in COVID-19. Across the study: Acute-phase and convalescent COVID-19 samples originated in the United States, Italy and Spain. PBMCs, B-cell-depleted T cells, or T cells were the source of the cDNA or gDNA that made up the material.

Germline-derived CDR1 and CDR2 are WSHSY and SAAADI. The CDR3 sequence is 12 residues long. V trimming: 4 bases; J trimming: 6 bases; junction bases outside the gene matches: 2. In this sample, this clone turned up once. Per the original data handling: Researchers report that nucleated cell counts were estimated from reference gene primer amplification. Measured with immunoSEQ multiplex PCR; TCRdb has only the in-frame clones, and not every one. V and J calls and clone size are those listed in that table; D and trimming were worked out from the DNA. Of roughly 220,000 clones listed, roughly 89% are singletons.

This chain connects TRBV10-2 to TRBJ1-2; 7 bases agree with TRBD1. This receptor was taken from a man aged 25-45 years who had recovered from COVID-19. The sequencing input was peripheral blood. The CDR3 is CASSGQGHGYTF. In DNA form, the CDR3 reads TGCGCCAGCAGTGGACAGGGACATGGCTACACCTTC.